Following are 10 T cell receptor beta chains from one sample sequenced in a study of cytomegalovirus exposure and HLA in healthy donors. The PCR had 60 Vbeta and 13 Jbeta primers. The method was immunoSEQ multiplex PCR; TCRdb's version includes in-frame clones alone and lacks a portion of them. The repertoire holds some 200,000 clones, with 79% as singletons. The sequenced sample was PBMCs. These receptors originate from a woman in her forties or fifties in good health and CMV-seronegative.

This sequence joins TRBV4-1 and TRBJ2-1, with 11 bases fitting TRBD2. Germline V gene lookup returns CDR1 MGHRA and CDR2 YSYEKL. V dropped 1 base and J dropped 8; count of bases not matched to a gene: 4. The CDR3 spans 15 residues. The CDR3: CASSQVTSGNDEQFF. The CDR3 DNA sequence: TGCGCCAGCAGCCAAGTGACTAGCGGGAACGATGAGCAGTTCTTC.

The chain has TRBV10-2 and TRBJ2-7; TRBD2 aligns across 9 bases. Germline V gene lookup returns CDR1 WSHSY and CDR2 SAAADI. The length of the CDR3 is 15 residues. The ends lost 7 bases at V and 1 base at J; junction bases unmatched: 8. For the CDR3, the DNA is TGCGCCAGCAAGGGGGCGGGGGGGTCTTCCTACGAGCAGTACTTC. As protein: CASKGAGGSSYEQYF.

This clone was seen a few times. The V gene is TRBV27, the J gene TRBJ2-5; D call uncertain. Trimming shortened V by 0 bases and J by 4 bases, and 18 bases separated the two germline ends. This CDR3 region has 17 residues. CDR1 and CDR2 (germline): MNHEY, SMNVEV (reference sequence). The DNA of the CDR3 is TGTGCCAGCAGTTTATCACCTCAGCAGGCAGTAGGAGAGACCCAGTACTTC. Translating it yields CASSLSPQQAVGETQYF.

This chain uses TRBV11-2 with TRBJ1-3, with 9 bases lining up with TRBD1. V trimming: 1 base; J trimming: 8 bases; junction bases outside the gene matches: 6. CDR1 is SGHAT and CDR2 is FQNNGV in the germline V gene. The CDR3 contains 15 residues. CDR3 coding DNA: TGTGCCAGCAGCTTAGGCCCACAGGGGGCGGACACCATATATTTT. It encodes CASSLGPQGADTIYF.

CDR3 in DNA: TGCAGTGCTAGCCCCGTCAATGAGCAGTTCTTC. Residues: CSASPVNEQFF. This chain links TRBV20-1 with TRBJ2-1; unclear D gene. CDR1 is DFQATT and CDR2 is SNEGSKA in the germline V gene (reference sequence). V shed 3 bases and J shed 6 bases, with 6 bases lying between them. The CDR3 totals 11 residues.

This clone was seen a few times. The J gene is TRBJ2-1, the V gene TRBV7-2, with 9 nucleotides matching TRBD1. The CDR3 has 14 residues. In germline, CDR1 is SGHTA, CDR2 FQGNSA. The trim removed 9 bases at V and 6 bases at J, leaving 9 bases unmatched. CDR3 sequence reads: CASSRDRATNEQFF. CDR3 DNA: TGTGCCAGTAGCCGGGACAGGGCAACCAATGAGCAGTTCTTC.

The chain combines TRBV4-3 with TRBJ1-6; tentatively, D is TRBD1 (6 bases). This CDR3 comprises 16 residues. From germline, CDR1 is LGHNA and CDR2 YSLEER. Trimming shortened V by 4 bases and J by 7 bases, and 17 bases separated the two germline ends. The CDR3 sequence is CASSPNTGHVNSPLHF. The CDR3 nucleotides read TGCGCCAGCAGCCCCAACACGGGACATGTCAATTCACCCCTCCACTTT.

The CDR3 DNA is TGCGCCAGCAGGTCCAGACCGGGACAGGTATACAATGAGCAGTTCTTC. As protein: CASRSRPGQVYNEQFF. The chain joins TRBV5-1 to TRBJ2-1; 8 positions agree with TRBD1. Per the germline V gene, CDR1 is SGHRS and CDR2 is YFSETQ. V was clipped by 5 bases and J by 4 bases; unmatched bases: 11. This CDR3 is built from 16 residues.

The DNA of the CDR3 is TGTGCCAGCAGTTTATATCGGGATCCCGGGGAGCTGTTTTTT. It yields the protein CASSLYRDPGELFF. The chain couples TRBV28 to TRBJ2-2; D perhaps matches TRBD2 (5 bases). Germline V CDR1 and CDR2: MDHEN, SYDVKM. The CDR3 has 14 amino acids. The V and J ends lost 1 base and 6 bases respectively, with 9 bases between them. Together with reference TRBV28 and TRBJ2-2, the CDR3 gives the full variable domain: DVKVTQSSRYLVKRTGEKVFLECVQDMDHENMFWYRQDPGLGLRLIYFSYDVKMKEKGDIPEGYSVSREKKERFSLILESASTNQTSMYLCASSLYRDPGELFFGEGSRLTVL.

The genes are TRBV27 and TRBJ2-1; no firm D call. CDR3 size: 11 residues. The V end lost 3 bases, the J end lost 9 bases, and 6 bases lay between the germline ends. Looked up from germline, CDR1 is MNHEY and CDR2 is SMNVEV (reference sequence). CDR3 coding DNA: TGTGCCAGCAGTTTTAGGAGTGAGCAGTTCTTC. It yields the protein CASSFRSEQFF.